This T cell receptor (beta chain) was documented in a study of sequential checkpoint blockade in melanoma (dated by TCRdb to between 2018 and 2020). At the level of the whole study: Using 1:1 randomization, the trial assigned patients either to first-line nivolumab followed by ipilimumab (arm A) or to ipilimumab followed by nivolumab (arm B). Both trial sequences were followed by maintenance nivolumab. TCRbeta immunosequencing was performed on DNA from 91 pretreatment melanoma tumor samples. For 20 to 25 patients, matched tumor biopsies were taken both before treatment and at week 13, after single-agent nivolumab (arm A) or ipilimumab (arm B). The same lesion was the source of 65% to 90% of the matched pre- and post-treatment tumor biopsy pairs. What the research found in general, with its limitations: The model for predicting response that combines TCR metrics with mutation burden needs to be validated in larger, independent patient cohorts. Achieving clinical benefit was about 30 times more likely for patients whose tumor T-cell fraction and clonality increased by week 13. Tumor T-cell fraction and clonality were found to correlate with PD-L1 staining and CD8+ T-cell counts but not with mutational load. In the nivolumab-first arm (arm A), pretreatment tumor TIL clonality was associated with response (P = .04). Within-arm analyses of tumor T-cell fraction were constrained by small sample sizes and reduced statistical power.

V was cut back by 2 bases and J by 8 bases, leaving a gap of 12 bases between them. CDR1 is given as KGHSH and CDR2 as LQKENI, both from the germline V gene. CDR3 length: 13 amino acids, cysteine to phenylalanine. The sequence is cut down to CDR3 DNA, 39 bases in frame from base 1. For this clone: There is no known antigen for this receptor. Base-call qualities are not available, and no considerably larger clone is one nucleotide away.

The immunoSEQ Assay was used to immunosequence TCRbeta CDR3 regions from genomic DNA. Before high-throughput sequencing, genomic DNA was amplified using bias-controlled multiplex PCR. Per the authors' processing: To quantify the absolute abundance of each unique TCRbeta CDR3 region, the sequences were collapsed and filtered. Clonality was defined as 1 minus Pielou's evenness and was calculated using productive rearrangements only. Tumor T-cell fraction was calculated by normalizing TCRbeta template counts to usable DNA, which was estimated from several housekeeping genes. Clones with significantly greater frequencies in on-treatment versus baseline samples were identified using a previously published method. The clones in this table, taken by TCRdb from immuneACCESS, are in-frame only. Not every clone is retained; where verified, under half of the shortfall comes from an unresolved V gene, and the cause of the rest is unknown. V and J calls and clone size come straight from that table; D and trimming were deduced from the DNA. In all, the sample holds under 4,500 clones, and over 20% of those were seen once. 6.5% to 8% of the sample is held by the ten biggest clonotypes.

In light of the paper, this sample's treatment or condition label describes: randomized to nivolumab then ipilimumab (arm A) or the reverse (arm B). None of the trial patients had been given prior DNA-damaging chemotherapy. CheckMate 064, a randomized, open-label phase II trial of sequential checkpoint blockade, was the source of the samples, all of which came from patients with melanoma. Genomic DNA from formalin-fixed paraffin-embedded (FFPE) tissue samples was used for tumor TCR sequencing. The receptor was isolated from a human donor with melanoma. The sequence is built from TRBV18 and TRBJ1-2, with the D gene not clear enough to name. The source was tumor tissue (inferred from file names), collected from a patient given nivolumab and ipilimumab in sequence. The CDR3 protein sequence reads: CASSPVGLKGYTF. The nucleotides are TGTGCCAGCTCACCAGTCGGGCTTAAGGGCTACACCTTC.